This T cell receptor (beta chain) was recovered during a study of T cell responses to AZD1222 COVID-19 vaccine. About the research overall: Second-dose groups at about 4 or about 12 weeks were pooled. Study-level findings and limits: Baseline serology detected seropositivity in only six or seven AZD1222 recipients. The CD4 TCRs associated with vaccination extended across spike and predominated at 160-218 and 743-854. The donor group comprised mostly white British people and more females; the analysis possibly underestimated clonal diversity.

This clone was counted between two and nine times. Antigen specificity is unknown. This CDR3 region has 16 residues. V was clipped by 0 bases and J by 4 bases, with 15 bases between them. Germline V lookup: CDR1 LGHDT, CDR2 YNNKEL (reference sequence). Some clones are missing from TCRdb's copy, which holds only in-frame ones; the method was immunoSEQ multiplex PCR. The sample has fewer than 300,000 clones, 85% to 95% seen once; the top ten hold 0.5% to 0.65%. This rearrangement joins TRBV3-1 (or the pseudogene TRBV3-2) to TRBJ1-2, with D maybe TRBD1 (6 bases). The material was peripheral blood, obtained on day 0 of AZD1222 vaccination. This sequence was found in an adult in good health. CDR3 bases: TGTGCCAGCAGCCAAGACGCGTTACAGGGAGGCTATGGCTACACCTTC. The encoded protein is CASSQDALQGGYGYTF.